What follows are 7 T cell receptor beta chains derived from one specimen sequenced in a study of vaccination and CD4 T cells after COVID-19. For these TCRs, the target antigens are not known. Sequenced with the Oncomine TCR Beta short-read assay was DNA taken from cultured CD4+ T cells. TCRdb called the PCR reads again in MiXCR, with one record for every CDR3 protein. The sample records some 11,000 distinct CDR3 sequences, about 25% being singletons. Treatment reported: approximately nine-day PBMC culture with coronavirus spike peptide pools or control peptides (ViraFEST assay). The specimen was CD4+ T cells from blood, cultured in vitro, collected after SARS-CoV-2 vaccination. These receptors were collected from a human donor who had recovered from COVID-19.

The chain is built from TRBV6-1 and TRBJ2-1; 10 bases are a match to TRBD2. The junction had 5 bases not matched to a gene; V was cut back by 5 bases and J by 4 bases. The CDR3 has 15 residues. Per germline, CDR1 MNHNS and CDR2 SASEGT. For the CDR3, the DNA is TGTGCCAGCAGTAGCGGGGGGGCGAGGTACAATGAGCAGTTCTTC. Its protein product is CASSSGGARYNEQFF.

The chain carries TRBV6-2 or TRBV6-3 and TRBJ2-7; 9 bases fit TRBD2. J was trimmed by 12 bases and V by 7 bases; bases with no gene match: 16. The germline V gene encodes CDR1 MNHEY and CDR2 SVGEGT. This CDR3 has 14 amino acids. CDR3 sequence reads: CASKTPGTSPIPYF. The CDR3 DNA reads TGTGCCAGCAAGACCCCCGGGACTAGCCCTATTCCGTACTTC.

This clonotype turned up a few times. The chain carries TRBV6-1 and TRBJ2-1, with TRBD1 matching 9 bases. This CDR3 region has 14 residues. Germline values: CDR1 MNHNS, CDR2 SASEGT. Trimming at V came to 6 bases and at J to 8 bases, leaving 8 bases not matched to a gene. In DNA, the CDR3 is TGTGCCAGCAGGGCCTCCACAGGGGGCGATGAGCAGTTCTTC. Its translation is CASRASTGGDEQFF.

As concerns this clonotype: A read error is likely, as this CDR3 ends without the conserved phenylalanine or tryptophan. The chain carries TRBV20-1 and TRBJ1-6, with D hard to call. The CDR3 contains 15 residues. V was clipped by 0 bases and J by 0 bases, with 6 bases between them. The germline CDR1 and CDR2 sequences are DFQATT and SNEGSKA (reference sequence). The CDR3 here is CSARDKVSYNSPLHL. In DNA, the CDR3 is TGCAGTGCTAGAGATAAAGTCTCCTATAATTCACCCCTCCACCTT.

This clonotype was counted between two and nine times. This chain connects TRBV24-1 to TRBJ2-5, with TRBD1 identical over 8 bases. Per the germline V gene, CDR1 is KGHDR and CDR2 is SFDVKD. There are 18 residues in the CDR3. With 4 bases clipped from V and 4 bases from J, the junction kept 16 bases outside the gene matches. The CDR3 reads CATSEGRGRRGGLETQYF. CDR3 in DNA: TGTGCCACCAGTGAGGGCAGGGGGCGAAGGGGAGGTTTAGAGACCCAGTACTTC.

In this sample, this clonotype turned up a few times. At one boundary the junction diverges from the germline segment, which might be a read error. This chain uses TRBV6-1 with TRBJ2-3; 7 positions agree with TRBD2. The CDR3 sequence is 13 residues long. CDR1 is MNHNS and CDR2 is SASEGT in the germline V gene. DNA of the CDR3: TGTGCCAGCAGTGCGGTTGGGCTGACGGGGGGAGATTTT. The encoded protein is CASSAVGLTGGDF.

The CDR3 here is CASSTNMGLGKRETQYF. The CDR3 bases are TGTGCCAGTAGTACAAATATGGGACTGGGGAAAAGGGAGACCCAGTACTTC. The genes are TRBV19 and TRBJ2-5; D is possibly TRBD2 (6 bases). The V gene's germline CDR1 is LNHDA and CDR2 SQIVND (reference sequence). V was cut by 4 bases and J by 5 bases, with 23 bases left in between. The CDR3 has 17 residues.